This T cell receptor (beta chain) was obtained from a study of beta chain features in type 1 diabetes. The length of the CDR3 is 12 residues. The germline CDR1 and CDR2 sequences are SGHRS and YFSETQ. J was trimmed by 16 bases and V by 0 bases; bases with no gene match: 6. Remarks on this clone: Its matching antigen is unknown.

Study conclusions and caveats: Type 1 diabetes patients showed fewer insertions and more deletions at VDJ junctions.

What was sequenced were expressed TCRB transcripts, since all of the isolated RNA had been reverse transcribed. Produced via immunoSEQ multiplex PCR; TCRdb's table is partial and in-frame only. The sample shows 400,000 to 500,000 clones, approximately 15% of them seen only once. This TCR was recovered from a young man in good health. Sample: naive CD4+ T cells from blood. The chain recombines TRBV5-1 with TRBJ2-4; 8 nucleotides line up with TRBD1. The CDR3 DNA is TGCGCCAGCAGCTTGGACCTGACAGGGGTATACTTC. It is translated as CASSLDLTGVYF.